These 27 T cell receptor beta chains share one sample of origin, sequenced in a study of human T cells and chemical hapten exposure. Time point of the sample: pre-sensitization, week 0. The sample's treatment: therapeutic diphenylcyclopropenone sensitization with weekly scalp DPC. TCRdb recomputed calls from the RACE reads with MiXCR, one row per CDR3 protein. The sample includes 300,000 to 450,000 distinct CDR3 sequences, 5.5% of them seen just once. The sample here was whole blood, taken in connection with sensitization to the hapten diphenylcyclopropenone (DPC). The source is a woman between 18 and 30 years old with alopecia areata. Some clones in this sample may be carry-over from other donors' samples.

The CDR3 spells CSARVNPGGYTF. The CDR3 region has the DNA TGCAGCGCCAGAGTGAACCCGGGGGGCTACACCTTC. The gene calls are TRBV29-1 and TRBJ1-2; D is unresolved. This CDR3 is 12 amino acids long. The V end was cut by 7 bases, the J end by 8 bases, with 17 bases between. Germline CDR1 and CDR2: SQVTM and ANQGSEA.

This clonotype was detected only a few times. The chain links TRBV6-6 to TRBJ1-4; TRBD1 is a possible D gene (5 bases). There are 14 residues in the CDR3. Trimming removed 4 bases at V and 8 bases at J, with 14 bases between. Germline-derived CDR1 and CDR2 are MNHNY and SVGAGI (reference sequence). CDR3 in DNA: TGTGCCAGCAGTTTGTTGGGGCGAGGCGAAAAACTGTTTTTT. Its translation: CASSLLGRGEKLFF.

This clonotype was seen ten or more times. The chain carries TRBV10-3 and TRBJ2-1, with TRBD2 identical over 7 bases. V shed 0 bases and J 5 bases; nucleotides not matched to a gene: 10. The CDR3 runs 17 residues. Germline V lookup: CDR1 ENHRY, CDR2 SYGVKD. Written as DNA, the CDR3 is TGTGCCATCAGTGAGTCGAAGGCCAGCGGGGATAACAATGAGCAGTTCTTC. Amino acids: CAISESKASGDNNEQFF.

The count of this clonotype is one. The rearrangement joins TRBV7-3 to TRBJ2-1; 12 bases match TRBD2. V dropped 5 bases and J dropped 8; count of bases not matched to a gene: 7. The CDR3 length is 15 residues. In germline, CDR1 is SGHTA, CDR2 FQGTGA. The CDR3 protein is CASSPRLAGADEQFF. CDR3 sequence (DNA): TGTGCCAGCAGCCCAAGACTAGCGGGGGCGGATGAGCAGTTCTTC.

This clonotype was observed at least ten times. The chain uses TRBV12-3 or TRBV12-4 and TRBJ1-5; 8 positions agree with TRBD1. The V segment lost 6 bases and the J segment 0 bases; nucleotides outside the gene matches: 4. The CDR3 is 15 residues long. The CDR3 protein is CASSSTGDSNQPQHF. The DNA for the CDR3 is TGTGCCAGCAGCTCGACAGGGGATAGCAATCAGCCCCAGCATTTT.

This clonotype was counted at least ten times. The chain uses TRBV7-3 and TRBJ1-1; D gene unclear. V lost 2 bases to trimming and J lost 8 bases, with 15 bases between them. The CDR3 runs 14 residues. Germline lookup yields CDR1 SGHTA and CDR2 FQGTGA. The DNA of the CDR3 is TGTGCCAGCAGCTTAGGATTCGGGGAATCCGAAGCTTTCTTT. Translated, it gives CASSLGFGESEAFF.

The table lists this clonotype with many counts. This chain uses TRBV29-1 with TRBJ2-2, with 8 bases lining up with TRBD1. Germline assignment: CDR1 SQVTM and CDR2 ANQGSEA. V trimming: 4 bases; J trimming: 4 bases; junction bases outside the gene matches: 2. There are 13 residues in the CDR3. CDR3 bases: TGCAGCGTTGGGACAGGGCTCACCGGGGAGCTGTTTTTT. Amino acid sequence: CSVGTGLTGELFF.

In its sample, this clonotype was seen many times. The chain recombines TRBV12-3 or TRBV12-4 with TRBJ1-3, with 7 nucleotides matching TRBD1. This CDR3 spans 13 amino acids. V lost 7 bases and J lost 2; bases outside the gene matches: 2. CDR3 protein: CASTGQAGNTIYF. The CDR3 DNA follows: TGTGCCAGCACCGGACAGGCTGGAAACACCATATATTTT.

The gene calls are TRBV9 and TRBJ1-2; 10 positions match TRBD1. The germline CDR1 and CDR2 sequences are SGDLS and YYNGEE. The CDR3 has 16 residues. The V segment lost 4 bases and the J segment 2 bases; nucleotides outside the gene matches: 8. Here the CDR3 reads CASSPLPGQGNYGYTF. CDR3 coding DNA: TGTGCCAGCAGCCCCCTCCCGGGACAGGGGAACTATGGCTACACCTTC.

This clonotype was detected ten times or more. The chain employs TRBV29-1 and TRBJ1-5; 9 bases match TRBD1. CDR1 and CDR2 (germline): SQVTM, ANQGSEA. V was clipped by 4 bases and J by 1 base; unmatched bases: 8. The CDR3 loop spans 16 amino acids. The CDR3 here is CSVASGTGTSNQPQHF. The CDR3 DNA reads TGCAGCGTTGCGTCGGGGACAGGGACCAGCAATCAGCCCCAGCATTTT.

This clonotype was picked up a small number of times. The genes are TRBV3-1 and TRBJ2-7; D assignment may be TRBD1 or TRBD2 (5 bases each). V lost 4 bases to trimming and J lost 9 bases, with 16 bases between them. This CDR3 is built from 13 residues. Germline loops: CDR1 LGHDT, CDR2 YNNKEL (reference sequence). The chain's CDR3 is CASSPSWDRGQYF. The CDR3 region has the DNA TGTGCCAGCAGCCCGTCCTGGGACCGCGGGCAGTACTTC.

A word on this clonotype: At one end, the junction sequence differs from germline, possibly due to a read error. The CDR3 is CASSLGFLPYCYTF. The CDR3, as DNA: TGTGCCAGCAGCTTGGGATTCCTTCCCTATTGCTACACCTTC. The chain uses TRBV5-6 and TRBJ1-2; D is undetermined. Looked up from germline, CDR1 is SGHDT and CDR2 is YYEEEE. The CDR3 spans 14 residues.

This clonotype was seen at least ten times. The rearrangement uses TRBV7-2 and TRBJ1-6; tentative D call: TRBD1 (5 bases). The CDR3 spans 16 residues. V was clipped by 2 bases and J by 14 bases, with 22 bases between them. In germline, CDR1 is SGHTA, CDR2 FQGNSA. This CDR3 is CASSLFRDPSTVTLHF. CDR3 DNA sequence: TGTGCCAGCAGCTTATTCCGGGACCCATCGACGGTCACCCTCCACTTT.

This chain connects TRBV10-3 to TRBJ1-1, with D possibly matching TRBD1 (5 bases). The CDR3 is 15 amino acids. Trimming took 1 base from V and 0 from J, leaving 9 bases between them. CDR1 and CDR2 (germline): ENHRY, SYGVKD. The CDR3: CAISEFGQLNTEAFF. In DNA form, the CDR3 reads TGTGCCATCAGTGAGTTTGGACAATTGAACACTGAAGCTTTCTTT.

In this sample, this clonotype turned up a few times. The chain has TRBV12-3 or TRBV12-4 and TRBJ2-7; possible D gene TRBD2, 6 bases. Trimming took 6 bases from V and 3 from J, leaving 15 bases between them. This CDR3 is built from 14 residues. The CDR3 nucleotides read TGTGCCAGCAGCTCGGGGACTGAGCTCTACGAGCAGTACTTC. Its protein product is CASSSGTELYEQYF.

This clonotype was observed many times. DNA of the CDR3: TGTGCCAGCAGCTTAGATGAGGGGACAGGGACCAACTATGGCTACACCTTC. It specifies CASSLDEGTGTNYGYTF. J is TRBJ1-2 and V is TRBV11-2, with TRBD1 identical over 9 bases. After removal of 0 bases from V and 2 bases from J, the junction contained 7 bases not matched to a gene. The CDR3 covers 17 residues. Germline V CDR1 and CDR2: SGHAT, FQNNGV.

This sequence joins TRBV18 and TRBJ2-5; 10 nucleotides agree with TRBD1. The J segment lost 4 bases and the V segment lost 3 bases, leaving 2 bases of the junction unmatched. Looked up from germline, CDR1 is KGHSH and CDR2 is LQKENI. This CDR3 spans 14 amino acids. The CDR3 region is CASSPRDRGETQYF. In DNA, the CDR3 is TGTGCCAGCTCACCGCGGGACAGGGGAGAGACCCAGTACTTC.

This clonotype was seen a handful of times. This chain connects TRBV4-2 to TRBJ1-1; D might be TRBD1 (5 bases). V was shortened by 1 base and J by 5 bases, with 26 bases between the two germline ends. CDR3 length equals 19 residues. Germline V gene sequence: CDR1 LGHNA, CDR2 YNFKEQ. CDR3 nucleotides: TGTGCCAGCAGCCAAGTAGGGGAAAGGGCGCGCTTAGGGTGGACTGAAGCTTTCTTT. This gives the protein CASSQVGERARLGWTEAFF.

The chain uses TRBV6-5 and TRBJ2-1, with TRBD2 matching over 11 bases. With 6 bases clipped from V and 10 bases from J, the junction kept 14 bases outside the gene matches. Per germline, CDR1 MNHEY and CDR2 SVGAGI. The CDR3 length is 16 residues. CDR3 nucleotides: TGTGCCAGCAGCCGAAGCGCAGCTAGCGGGGGGATAGAGCAGTTCTTC. This gives the protein CASSRSAASGGIEQFF.

The sample holds many counts of this clonotype. The chain employs TRBV6-2 or TRBV6-3 and TRBJ1-6, with TRBD1 as a possible D gene (6 bases). Germline lookup yields CDR1 MNHEY and CDR2 SVGEGT. The CDR3 is 15 residues long. The V end lost 4 bases, the J end lost 10 bases, and 17 bases lay between the germline ends. The CDR3 loop is CASSSDSQESSPLHF. For the CDR3, the DNA is TGTGCCAGCAGTTCGGACAGTCAAGAGAGCTCACCCCTCCACTTT.

The chain joins TRBV7-2 to TRBJ2-3, with D uncertain. The V gene's germline CDR1 is SGHTA and CDR2 FQGNSA. With 6 bases removed from V and 7 bases from J, the gap between germline ends came to 11 bases. The CDR3 is 12 residues long. CDR3 in DNA: TGTGCCAGCAGTGAGGTGGGCTATACGCAGTATTTT. This gives the protein CASSEVGYTQYF.

This clonotype occurred many times. The CDR3 is CASSEDGGSTEAFF. As DNA, the CDR3 is TGTGCCAGCAGTGAAGACGGGGGGAGCACTGAAGCTTTCTTT. The gene calls are TRBV2 and TRBJ1-1; D may be TRBD1 (5 bases). Trimming left V 1 base short and J 4 bases short, with 10 bases between. The CDR3 sequence is 14 residues long. In germline, CDR1 is SNHLY, CDR2 FYNNEI.

This clonotype was detected many times. The chain couples TRBV12-3 or TRBV12-4 to TRBJ1-6; D call uncertain. Between the trimmed V and J ends, which lost 2 bases and 9 bases, there was a span of 8 bases. The CDR3 contains 13 residues. DNA of the CDR3: TGTGCCAGCAGTTTAAACAAGTTTTCACCCCTCCACTTT. Translation gives CASSLNKFSPLHF.

The chain couples TRBV20-1 to TRBJ2-3; tentative D call: TRBD1 (6 bases). The CDR3 has 15 residues. In germline, CDR1 is DFQATT, CDR2 SNEGSKA (reference sequence). Trimming removed 4 bases at V and 5 bases at J, with 19 bases between. This CDR3 reads CSAISGLGQQDTQYF. For the CDR3, the DNA is TGCAGTGCTATCTCTGGTCTGGGACAACAAGATACGCAGTATTTT.

This clonotype was seen many times. The rearrangement uses TRBV7-2 and TRBJ1-1, with D unclear. The germline V gene has CDR1 SGHTA and CDR2 FQGNSA. V was trimmed by 5 bases and J by 0 bases, leaving 19 bases between them. The CDR3 totals 17 residues. The CDR3 DNA follows: TGTGCCAGCAGCCCTAGTAGCCTACTTGGCATGAACACTGAAGCTTTCTTT. Amino acid sequence: CASSPSSLLGMNTEAFF.

The J gene is TRBJ2-3, the V gene TRBV7-8, with TRBD1 matching over 10 bases. CDR1 SGHVS and CDR2 FQNEAQ come from the germline V gene. The CDR3 runs to 15 residues. V lost 3 bases, J lost 4 bases, and 4 bases stayed unmatched. CDR3 protein: CASSFGTGVPDTQYF. The CDR3, as DNA: TGTGCCAGCAGCTTCGGGACAGGGGTTCCAGATACGCAGTATTTT.

V gene TRBV5-6 combines with J gene TRBJ1-2; D uncertain. Germline CDR1 reads SGHDT; CDR2 reads YYEEEE. The length of the CDR3 is 14 residues. The V end lost 0 bases, the J end lost 2 bases, and 8 bases lay between the germline ends. The CDR3 coding sequence is TGTGCCAGCAGCTTGGTTGGCCGGAACTATGGCTACACCTTC. Translating gives CASSLVGRNYGYTF.